The 3 T cell receptor beta chains presented below share a single source sample, sequenced in a study of cytotoxic CD8 clonotypes in ibrutinib-treated CLL. Repertoires were generated with immunoSEQ multiplex PCR, while TCRdb's copy carries only in-frame clones and drops some. The sample has 110,000 to 150,000 clones; about 75% are singletons. This specimen consisted of PBMCs, obtained after 24 months of ibrutinib treatment. The receptors here all came from a human donor with chronic lymphocytic leukemia.

V gene TRBV6-5 combines with J gene TRBJ2-5; D is unclear. V was cut by 7 bases and J by 3 bases, with 12 bases left in between. This CDR3 has 13 amino acids. The germline V gene encodes CDR1 MNHEY and CDR2 SVGAGI. The DNA of the CDR3 is TGTGCCAGCACCCCCGACGGAAAAGAGACCCAGTACTTC. It translates to CASTPDGKETQYF.

The chain carries TRBV9 and TRBJ1-2, with 12 bases identical to TRBD1. CDR3 length: 19 amino acids. J gave up 4 bases and V 0 bases, and 13 bases lay outside the gene matches. Germline CDR1 reads SGDLS; CDR2 reads YYNGEE. CDR3 in amino acids: CASSVEGTGGAPVGYGYTF. CDR3 DNA: TGTGCCAGCAGCGTAGAGGGGACAGGGGGCGCCCCTGTGGGCTATGGCTACACCTTC.

The V gene is TRBV7-2, the J gene TRBJ2-3; the match to TRBD2 covers 10 bases. CDR3 length equals 12 residues. V was pared by 11 bases and J by 6 bases, with 5 bases of the junction left unmatched. From germline, CDR1 is SGHTA and CDR2 FQGNSA. The CDR3 protein is CARGAGGDTQYF. CDR3 DNA sequence: TGTGCCCGGGGAGCGGGAGGGGATACGCAGTATTTT. Using reference TRBV7-2 and TRBJ2-3 for the parts outside the CDR3, the full variable domain is GAGVSQSPSNKVTEKGKDVELRCDPISGHTALYWYRQSLGQGLEFLIYFQGNSAPDKSGLPSDRFSAERTGGSVSTLTIQRTQQEDSAVYLCARGAGGDTQYFGPGTRLTVL.